This T cell receptor (beta chain) was observed in a study of lymphopenia after photon versus proton radiotherapy (dated by TCRdb to the late 2010s). For context, the study as a whole: The study compared the immunological effects of photon versus proton radiation therapy in patients with gastrointestinal tumors who developed high-grade lymphopenia. The cohort included 20 or so patients with gastrointestinal tumors who developed lymphopenia after receiving either photon or proton therapy. The goal of the study was to characterize the differences between the two radiation modalities in how they affect the immune system.

A note on this clone: Its recognized antigen is unknown. Per-base quality was not reported, and no clone a single base away is much larger than it.

Germline trimming amounts to 6 bases on V and 1 base on J, with 13 as the count of junction bases outside the gene matches. From the cysteine through the phenylalanine, the CDR3 covers 17 amino acids. Only the CDR3 region is kept as DNA, spanning 51 bases read in frame from base 1. The germline V gene supplies CDR1 KGHSH and CDR2 LQKENI. Libraries were built with the immunoSEQ multiplex PCR assay. T cell repertoires were profiled by deep sequencing of rearranged TCR beta loci, alongside multiparametric flow cytometry. Not all clones reach the TCRdb copy of this immuneACCESS table, which keeps in-frame sequences only. Checked studies attribute under half of the gap to unresolved V genes and leave the rest unexplained. The sample table records more than 25,000 clones; around 87% of these occur just once. More than 40% of the sample comes from the top ten. General conclusions and limits of the study: Proton-treated patients stayed relatively stable during treatment, while photon-treated patients lost naive T cells and TCR diversity and gained effector/memory populations. After the lymphocyte count nadir, oligoclonal expansion, especially of CD8+ Temra cells, was observed in photon-treated repertoires, and the drop in diversity was driven by this expansion. The survival association was examined only in patients who died, and the authors described better survival with proton therapy as a possibility, not as a demonstrated result. Across the cohort, a larger post-nadir drop in TCR diversity was inversely correlated with overall survival time among patients who died.

This TCR was recovered from a woman aged 60-75 years with cholangiocarcinoma. Some clones in this sample may be carry-over from other donors' samples. The sequence is built from TRBV18 and TRBJ1-1; TRBD1 fits 8 bases in the junction. Sequences were derived from peripheral blood, sampled from a patient treated with proton-based radiotherapy. The DNA is as follows: TGTGCCAGCTCTTCCGGACAGGGAGCAACCACGAACACTGAAGCTTTCTTT. Its coded protein is CASSSGQGATTNTEAFF.